This entry is about one T cell receptor (beta chain). Its antigen is currently unknown. The CDR3 consists of 16 residues. V trimming: 6 bases; J trimming: 7 bases; junction bases outside the gene matches: 12. The germline gives CDR1 MDHEN, CDR2 SYDVKM. RNA transcripts served as template for amplifying TCR beta CDR3 sequences. After a first-round RT-PCR with HTBI primers, a second-round multiplex PCR was run. TCRdb ran MiXCR on the multiplex PCR reads and lists one entry per CDR3 protein. The sample consists of over 500,000 distinct CDR3 sequences, 22% of them appearing once. The data stem from a study of Graves' ophthalmopathy and Graves' hyperthyroidism. Findings of the study overall: Most thyroid-expanded clonotypes exceeding 0.001 frequency were also found in blood.

The clonotype comes from a woman in her late teens or twenties with stable Graves' hyperthyroidism. Some clones in this sample may be carry-over from other donors' samples. V is TRBV28 and J is TRBJ1-6; 7 bases are a match to TRBD1. The sample was peripheral blood. The CDR3 nucleotides are TGTGCCAGCAGGATGGGGGACAGCTCCTTGAATTCACCCCTCCACTTT. Its translation is CASRMGDSSLNSPLHF.